A selection of T cell receptor beta chains follows, all from one sample in a study of response to subunit inactivated influenza vaccine. MiXCR was run by TCRdb on the RT-PCR reads, yielding one entry per CDR3 protein. The data contain 630,000 or so distinct CDR3 sequences, 15% to 18% of them singletons. The sequencing used PBMCs from blood, collected 11 to 12 days after vaccination. The receptors originated from a man aged 50 to 60 who received an inactivated influenza vaccine. Each CDR3 is given without its conserved first and last residue.

>TRBJ2-1|TRBV7-6
ASSLAHGTSVYNEQF
>TRBJ2-1|TRBV5-1
ASSAINNEQF
>TRBJ1-1|TRBV7-9
ASSLVGEEAF
>TRBJ2-7|TRBV20-1
SAKGSYYEQY
>TRBJ1-1|TRBV5-1
ASSLGGGRRTEAF
>TRBJ2-5|TRBV10-3
ATSTRETQY
>TRBJ2-1|TRBV4-2
ASSQDHGTRNNEQF
>TRBJ1-5|TRBV6-5
ASSYSPGDSNQPQH
>TRBJ1-6|TRBV7-9
ASSLGGPALH
>TRBJ2-1|TRBV12-5
ASGLEVGEQF
>TRBJ1-2|TRBV6-5
ASNSRGFYT
>TRBJ2-3|TRBV10-1
ASRQGLTDTQY
>TRBJ2-2|TRBV12-3/TRBV12-4
ASSLRAGFTGELF
>TRBJ2-5|TRBV12-3/TRBV12-4
ASRTTGTETQY
>TRBJ1-1|TRBV11-2
ASSLVSGHKAF
>TRBJ1-5|TRBV2
ASRDRGNQPQH
>TRBJ2-1|TRBV3-1
ASSSSSNEQF
>TRBJ2-7|TRBV11-2
ASSRALAYEQY
>TRBJ1-2|TRBV29-1
SVDRGDYGYT
>TRBJ2-7|TRBV4-3
ASSQDVGGLGN
>TRBJ2-3|TRBV7-2
ASTKRGADTQY
>TRBJ1-1|TRBV10-3
AISPGQLGGNTEAF
>TRBJ2-1|TRBV11-3
ASSLEGHEQF
>TRBJ2-2|TRBV9
ASSVGGGNPGELF
>TRBJ2-1|TRBV27
ASSLSGGTIGGEQF
>TRBJ2-3|TRBV24-1
ATSEGGQVTDTQY
>TRBJ1-1|TRBV29-1
SVRRGGAGTEAF
>TRBJ2-7|TRBV29-1
SVAQRERTYEQY
>TRBJ2-3|TRBV4-1
ASSQDAIGRGKDTQY
>TRBJ2-7|TRBV20-1
SSKRDGTYEQY
>TRBJ1-1|TRBV20-1
SAPQGGNTEAF
>TRBJ2-3|TRBV2
ASSDPASGTTDTQY
>TRBJ2-5|TRBV3-1
ASSQEGQLETQY
>TRBJ1-6|TRBV5-1
ASSLKDSYNSPLH
>TRBJ2-2|TRBV29-1
SVRLPNTGELF
>TRBJ2-7|TRBV7-2
ASSLASRPSSYEQY
>TRBJ2-2|TRBV12-3/TRBV12-4
ASSSLVGFSGELF
>TRBJ1-6|TRBV7-2
ASSYSFRPGLTNTLH
>TRBJ2-6|TRBV10-3
AITPREGKASGANVLT
>TRBJ1-5|TRBV6-1
ASDFYSNQPQH
>TRBJ2-7|TRBV28
ASSFIADEQY
>TRBJ2-3|TRBV10-3
AISPPTGGGTDTQY
>TRBJ2-7|TRBV10-3
AIKTDPMVGEQY
>TRBJ2-5|TRBV19
ASSPGTSGGIQY
>TRBJ2-2|TRBV12-3/TRBV12-4
ASSLDAGWNTGELF
>TRBJ2-5|TRBV20-1
SARDGIEETQY
>TRBJ2-1|TRBV7-9
ASSIYRDSSYNEQF
>TRBJ2-1|TRBV9
ASSVTSSGSGENEQF
>TRBJ2-7|TRBV2
ASSEEVNYEQY
>TRBJ2-3|TRBV5-5
ASSLGPSRASDTQY
>TRBJ2-3|TRBV28
ASSYWTSLKTDTQY
>TRBJ1-5|TRBV29-1
SVGAYGGQPQH
>TRBJ1-5|TRBV19
ASSIVGTADQPQH